Listed below are T cell receptor beta chains from one sample, sequenced in a study of T cell repertoires in cytomegalovirus infection. TCRdb reprocessed the reads with MiXCR, giving one entry per CDR3 protein. The table records 150,000 to 200,000 distinct CDR3 sequences, roughly 15% of them present only once. Sequencing was performed on CD8+ T cells from PBMCs. Receptor source: a human donor in good health (CMV status not recorded). Some clones in this sample may be carry-over from other donors' samples. Each CDR3 is given with its conserved first and last residue. D genes are given only for firm matches. Some rows have no size entry. The others give once, few or many, or a class for an expanded clone.

v_call,j_call,d_call,clone_size,cdr3_aa,cdr3_nt
TRBV6-1,TRBJ2-6,-,few,CALLGANVLTF,TGTGCCCTTCTCGGGGCCAACGTCCTGACTTTC
TRBV7-9,TRBJ2-7,-,-,CASSTGAVGQYF,TGTGCCAGCAGCACCGGGGCCGTGGGGCAGTACTTC
TRBV7-6,TRBJ2-7,TRBD2,few,CASSFRTSGTFSISYEQYF,TGTGCCAGCAGCTTCAGGACTAGCGGGACTTTCTCAATTTCCTACGAGCAGTACTTC
TRBV6-2/TRBV6-3,TRBJ2-3,TRBD1,-,CANPADRGTDTQYF,TGTGCCAACCCCGCGGACAGGGGCACAGATACGCAGTATTTT
TRBV29-1,TRBJ2-7,-,few,CSVDGLSNSYEQYF,TGCAGCGTTGACGGATTATCCAACTCCTACGAGCAGTACTTC
TRBV29-1,TRBJ2-2,-,few,CSVGDANTGELFF,TGCAGCGTTGGCGACGCGAACACCGGGGAGCTGTTTTTT
TRBV12-3/TRBV12-4,TRBJ2-7,-,-,CASSSSRTRDEQYF,TGTGCCAGCAGTTCGAGCCGAACCCGGGACGAGCAGTACTTC
TRBV4-1,TRBJ2-5,-,-,CASSQVLGQAVWTQYF,TGCGCCAGCAGCCAAGTCCTGGGGCAGGCCGTATGGACCCAGTACTTC
TRBV7-2,TRBJ2-5,-,-,CASSLESIPTIVETQYF,TGTGCCAGCAGCTTAGAATCCATACCGACTATAGTTGAGACCCAGTACTTC
TRBV5-6,TRBJ2-3,TRBD2,few,CASSWGWTSGRAETDTQYF,TGTGCCAGCAGCTGGGGGTGGACTAGCGGGAGGGCCGAGACAGATACGCAGTATTTT
TRBV12-3/TRBV12-4,TRBJ1-5,-,few,CASGYREEQPQHF,TGTGCCAGCGGATACAGGGAAGAGCAGCCCCAGCATTTT
TRBV5-1,TRBJ1-1,-,once,CASSLWGGMNTEAFF,TGCGCCAGCAGCTTGTGGGGGGGCATGAACACTGAAGCTTTCTTT